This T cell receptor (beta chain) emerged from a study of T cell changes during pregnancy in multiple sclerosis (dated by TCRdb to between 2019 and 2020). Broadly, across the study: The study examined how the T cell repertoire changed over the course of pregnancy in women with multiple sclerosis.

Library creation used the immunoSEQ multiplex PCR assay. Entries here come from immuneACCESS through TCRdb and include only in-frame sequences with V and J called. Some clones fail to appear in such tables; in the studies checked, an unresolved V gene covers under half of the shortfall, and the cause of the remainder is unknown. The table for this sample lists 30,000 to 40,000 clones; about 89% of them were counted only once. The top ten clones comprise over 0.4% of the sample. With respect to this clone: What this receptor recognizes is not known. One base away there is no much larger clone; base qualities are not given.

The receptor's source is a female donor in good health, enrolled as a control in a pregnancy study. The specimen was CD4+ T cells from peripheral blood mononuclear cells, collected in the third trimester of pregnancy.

CDR3 sequence: CASSLQSGDYGYTF. The DNA sequence is as follows: TGTGCCAGCAGCTTACAGTCGGGGGACTATGGCTACACCTTC. The sequence is built from TRBV7-9 and TRBJ1-2; possibly the D gene is TRBD1, per 5 matching bases. The CDR3 measures 14 amino acids from cysteine to phenylalanine. Only the CDR3 DNA stays, 42 bases, in frame from base 1. Trimming at the junction amounts to 2 bases on V and 3 bases on J, and the germline ends lie 10 bases apart. CDR1 and CDR2 were assigned from the germline V gene (reference sequence) as SEHNR and FQNEAQ. Full variable domain (CDR3 extended with the reference TRBV7-9 and TRBJ1-2 proteins): DTGVSQNPRHKITKRGQNVTFRCDPISEHNRLYWYRQTLGQGPEFLTYFQNEAQLEKSRLLSDRFSAERPKGSFSTLEIQRTEQGDSAMYLCASSLQSGDYGYTFGSGTRLTVV.